The present entry profiles one T cell receptor beta chain with its context. The CDR3 spans 16 residues. Between the trimmed V and J ends, which lost 6 bases and 2 bases, there was a span of 20 bases. CDR1 SNHLY and CDR2 FYNNEI come from the germline V gene. Sequencing used immunoSEQ multiplex PCR; TCRdb keeps in-frame clones, though not all of them. The sample lists about 220,000 clones, around 82% occurring once. This sample is drawn from a study of blood T cell repertoires in COVID-19. This TCR derives from a woman of 80 years or more with acute or convalescent COVID-19. The chain recombines TRBV2 with TRBJ2-7; D may be TRBD2 (8 bases). The source material was peripheral blood. The CDR3 region is CASSPQGGLGAYEQYF. DNA of the CDR3: TGTGCCAGCAGCCCTCAGGGGGGACTAGGGGCCTACGAGCAGTACTTC.